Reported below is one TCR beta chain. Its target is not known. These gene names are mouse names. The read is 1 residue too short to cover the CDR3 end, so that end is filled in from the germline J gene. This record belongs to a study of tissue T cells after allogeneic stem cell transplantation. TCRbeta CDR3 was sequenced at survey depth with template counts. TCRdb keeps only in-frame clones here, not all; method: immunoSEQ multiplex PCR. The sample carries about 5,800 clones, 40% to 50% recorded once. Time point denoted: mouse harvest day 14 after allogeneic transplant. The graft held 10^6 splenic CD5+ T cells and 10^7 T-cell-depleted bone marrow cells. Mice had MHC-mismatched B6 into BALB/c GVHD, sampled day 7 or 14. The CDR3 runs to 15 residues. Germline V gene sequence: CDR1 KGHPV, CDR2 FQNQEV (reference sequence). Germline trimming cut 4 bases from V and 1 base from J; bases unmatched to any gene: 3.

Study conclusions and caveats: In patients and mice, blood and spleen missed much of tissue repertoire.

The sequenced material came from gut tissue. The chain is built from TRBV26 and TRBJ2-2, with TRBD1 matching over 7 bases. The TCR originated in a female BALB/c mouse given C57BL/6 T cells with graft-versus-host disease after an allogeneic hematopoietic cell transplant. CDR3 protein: CASSPRDRNTGQLYF. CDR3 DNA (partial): TGTGCCAGCAGTCCGAGGGACAGAAACACCGGGCAGCTCTAC.